The clone carrying this TCR beta chain has more than one count but fewer than ten. Its antigen is unknown. The CDR3 covers 12 residues. Between the trimmed V and J ends, which lost 2 bases and 5 bases, there was a span of 7 bases. Germline-derived CDR1 and CDR2 are MNHGY and SAAAGT. Some clones are missing from TCRdb's copy, which holds only in-frame ones; the method was immunoSEQ multiplex PCR. The table lists 1,700 or so clones, approximately 34% of them singletons. The source of the sample is a study of T cells in localized non-small cell lung cancer. Study conclusions and caveats: Appearance in adjacent lung was seen for a median approximately 60 of the top 100 tumor clones. Measurement of T cell clonality placed uninvolved adjacent lung highest, above the level in tumor. A single tumor region was sequenced, leaving heterogeneity possible.

The chain links TRBV6-8 to TRBJ2-7; D unresolved. The sample was lung tumor tissue, taken before any cancer treatment. The receptor was derived from a woman aged 35 to 70 with stage II lung adenocarcinoma. CDR3 DNA: TGTGCCAGCAGTTACGTTAAGGACGAGCAGTACTTC. Its protein product is CASSYVKDEQYF.